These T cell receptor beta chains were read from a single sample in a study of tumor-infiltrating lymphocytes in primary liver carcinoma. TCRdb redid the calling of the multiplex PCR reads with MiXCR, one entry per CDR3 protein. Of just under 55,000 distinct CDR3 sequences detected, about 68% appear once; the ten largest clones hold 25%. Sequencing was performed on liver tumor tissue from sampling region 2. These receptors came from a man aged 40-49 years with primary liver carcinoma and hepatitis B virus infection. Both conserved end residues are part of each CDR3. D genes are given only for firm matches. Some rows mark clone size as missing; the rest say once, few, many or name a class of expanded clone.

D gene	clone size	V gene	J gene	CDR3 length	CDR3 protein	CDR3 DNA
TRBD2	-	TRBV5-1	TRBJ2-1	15	CASSLAASGMNEQFF	TGCGCCAGCAGCTTGGCGGCTAGCGGGATGAATGAGCAGTTCTTC
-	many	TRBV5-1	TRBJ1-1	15	CASSLAPGRQGEAFF	TGCGCCAGCAGCTTGGCTCCGGGAAGGCAGGGTGAAGCTTTCTTT
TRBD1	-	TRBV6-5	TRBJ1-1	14	CASSLTGENIEAFF	TGTGCCAGCAGTTTGACAGGGGAGAACATTGAAGCTTTCTTT
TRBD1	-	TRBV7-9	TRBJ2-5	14	CANSSWTGVETQYF	TGTGCCAACAGCTCCTGGACAGGGGTGGAGACCCAGTACTTC
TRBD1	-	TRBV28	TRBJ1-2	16	CAISSETGDKGYGYTF	TGTGCCATCAGTTCCGAGACAGGGGATAAGGGCTATGGCTACACCTTC
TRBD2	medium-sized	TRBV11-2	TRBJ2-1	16	CASSLLLAGGLNEQFF	TGTGCCAGCAGCCTTCTACTAGCGGGAGGGCTCAATGAGCAGTTCTTC
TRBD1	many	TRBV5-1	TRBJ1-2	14	CASRPPGQGYGYTF	TGCGCCAGCAGACCGCCGGGACAGGGGTACGGCTACACCTTC
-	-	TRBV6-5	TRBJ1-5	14	CARSFSGEEQPQHF	TGTGCCAGGAGTTTTTCAGGGGAGGAACAGCCCCAGCATTTT
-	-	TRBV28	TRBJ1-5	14	CASSFLWGNQPQHF	TGTGCCAGCAGTTTTCTCTGGGGCAATCAGCCCCAGCATTTT
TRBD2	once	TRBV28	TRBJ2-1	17	CVSSLHYGLARVNEQFF	TGTGTCAGCAGTCTACATTATGGACTAGCGAGGGTAAATGAGCAGTTCTTC
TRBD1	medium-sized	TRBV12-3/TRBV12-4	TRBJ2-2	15	CASSLGQGATGELFF	TGTGCCAGCAGTTTGGGACAGGGTGCGACCGGGGAGCTGTTTTTT
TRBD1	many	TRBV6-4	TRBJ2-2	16	CASSGPGTEHTGELFF	TGTGCCAGCAGTGGTCCCGGGACAGAGCACACCGGGGAGCTGTTTTTT
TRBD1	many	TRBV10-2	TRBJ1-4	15	CASSQSGQGSEKLFF	TGCGCCAGCAGTCAGTCGGGACAGGGAAGCGAAAAACTGTTTTTT
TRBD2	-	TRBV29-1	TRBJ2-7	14	CGVEGLVNSYEQYF	TGCGGCGTCGAAGGACTAGTTAACTCCTACGAGCAGTACTTC
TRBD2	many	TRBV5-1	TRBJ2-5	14	CASSFGLAGETQYF	TGCGCCAGCAGCTTTGGGCTAGCGGGAGAGACCCAGTACTTC
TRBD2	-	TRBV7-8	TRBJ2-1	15	CASIRGLAGLNGQFF	TGTGCCAGCATCCGAGGACTAGCGGGCCTCAATGGGCAGTTCTTC
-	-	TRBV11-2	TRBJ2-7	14	CASSLADTAYEQYF	TGTGCCAGTAGCTTAGCTGACACTGCCTATGAGCAGTACTTC
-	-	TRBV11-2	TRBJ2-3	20	CPSSPDDPLQIARSTDTQYF	TGTCCCAGCAGCCCTGATGATCCCCTGCAGATAGCGAGAAGCACAGATACGCAGTATTTT
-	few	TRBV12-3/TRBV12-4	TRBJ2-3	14	CASSLQGASDTQYF	TGTGCCAGCAGTTTACAGGGAGCGTCAGATACCCAGTATTTT
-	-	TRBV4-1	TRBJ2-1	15	CASSQLIGGQGEQFF	TGCGCCAGCAGCCAACTCATCGGGGGGCAGGGTGAACAGTTCTTC
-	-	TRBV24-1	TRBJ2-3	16	CATSDPTGRDTNTQYF	TGTGCCACCAGTGACCCGACCGGGAGAGACACAAATACGCAGTATTTT
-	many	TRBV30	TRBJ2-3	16	CAWASFWGTSTDTQYF	TGTGCCTGGGCGTCTTTTTGGGGTACGAGCACAGATACGCAGTATTTT
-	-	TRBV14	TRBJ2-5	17	CASSQDHAPEFQETQCF	TGTGCCAGTAGCCAAGATCACGCCCCGGAGTTCCAAGAGACCCAGTGCTTC
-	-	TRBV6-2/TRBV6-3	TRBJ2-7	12	CASKDRSYEQYF	TGTGCCAGCAAAGACAGGAGCTACGAACAGTACTTC
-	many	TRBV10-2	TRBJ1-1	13	CASSEQRNTEAFF	TGCGCCAGCAGTGAGCAGCGAAACACTGAAGCTTTCTTT
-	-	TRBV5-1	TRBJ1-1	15	CASSLIPGANTEAYF	TGCGCCAGCAGCTTGATTCCAGGGGCGAACACTGAAGCTTACTTT
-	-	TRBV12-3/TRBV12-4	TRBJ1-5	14	CASSPFRIDQSQHF	TGTGCCAGCAGTCCCTTCCGGATTGATCAGTCCCAGCATTTT
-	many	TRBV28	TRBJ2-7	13	CASRPPTAYEQYF	TGTGCCAGCAGACCTCCGACAGCCTACGAGCAGTACTTC
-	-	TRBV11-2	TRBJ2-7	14	CANSLTDTAYDQYF	TGTGCCAATAGCTTAACTGACACTGCCTACGATCAGTACTTC
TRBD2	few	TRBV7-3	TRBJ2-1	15	CASSSTSGSYNEQFF	TGTGCCAGCAGCTCCACTAGCGGGTCTTACAATGAGCAGTTCTTC
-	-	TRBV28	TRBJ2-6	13	CASRGSGANVLTF	TGTGCCAGCAGAGGCTCTGGGGCCAACGTCCTGACTTTC
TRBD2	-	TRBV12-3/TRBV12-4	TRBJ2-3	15	CASNKLAGGEDTQYF	TGTGCCAGCAATAAACTAGCGGGGGGAGAAGATACGCAGTATTTT
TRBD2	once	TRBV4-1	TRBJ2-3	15	CAGSQVQAGGGTQYF	TGCGCCGGCAGCCAAGTTCAGGCGGGGGGGGGTACGCAGTATTTT
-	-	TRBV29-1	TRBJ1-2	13	CSVAAGRGYGYSF	TGCAGCGTCGCGGCAGGGAGAGGGTATGGCTACAGCTTC
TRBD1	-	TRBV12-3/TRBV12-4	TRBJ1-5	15	CASSFGTEGNQPQHF	TGTGCCAGCAGTTTTGGGACAGAGGGCAATCAGCCTCAGCATTTT
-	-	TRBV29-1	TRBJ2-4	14	CSVELRGLGGIHYF	TGCAGCGTTGAACTAAGGGGCCTCGGCGGCATCCATTACTTC
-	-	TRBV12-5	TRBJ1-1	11	CASSFGTETFF	TGTGCTAGTAGTTTCGGTACTGAAACTTTCTTT
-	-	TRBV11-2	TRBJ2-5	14	CVGSFGFLRTPFTF	TGTGTCGGCAGCTTTGGTTTCTTAAGGACTCCTTTTACGTTC
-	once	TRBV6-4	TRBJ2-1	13	CASCESTGREQFF	TGTGCCAGCTGTGAGTCAACCGGCAGGGAGCAGTTCTTC
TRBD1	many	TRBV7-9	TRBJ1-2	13	CASSTGTAYGYTF	TGTGCCAGCAGTACGGGGACAGCCTATGGCTACACCTTC
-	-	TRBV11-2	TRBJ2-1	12	CASSISENEQFF	TGCGCCAGCAGCATTAGCGAGAATGAGCAATTCTTC
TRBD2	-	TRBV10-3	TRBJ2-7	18	CTISESTPSGRTSYEQYF	TGTACCATCAGCGAGTCTACGCCTAGCGGGAGGACCTCCTACGAGCAGTACTTC
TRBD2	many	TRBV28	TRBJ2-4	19	CASSLVKVGGALVKNIQYF	TGTGCCAGCAGTTTAGTGAAGGTGGGAGGGGCCCTGGTCAAAAACATTCAGTACTTC
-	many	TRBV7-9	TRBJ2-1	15	CASIFTGASYNEQFF	TGTGCCAGCATTTTCACTGGTGCCTCCTACAATGAGCAGTTCTTC
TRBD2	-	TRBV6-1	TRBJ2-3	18	CASSEPTSESYSTDTQYF	TGTGCCAGCAGTGAACCAACTAGCGAGTCGTATAGCACAGATACGCAGTATTTT
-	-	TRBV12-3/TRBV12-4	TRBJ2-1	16	CASSLARTKRGNELFF	TGTGCCAGCAGTTTAGCTAGGACTAAGAGGGGCAATGAGCTGTTCTTC
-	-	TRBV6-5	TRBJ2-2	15	CASSYTVDGAGELFF	TGTGCCAGCAGTTACACAGTGGACGGCGCCGGGGAACTGTTTTTT
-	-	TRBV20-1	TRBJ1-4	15	CSARDAAMSNEKLFF	TGCAGTGCTAGAGATGCGGCAATGAGCAATGAAAAACTGTTTTTT
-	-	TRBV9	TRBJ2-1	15	CASSAPPGSYNEQFF	TGTGCCAGCAGCGCCCCCCCGGGATCCTACAATGAGCAGTTCTTC
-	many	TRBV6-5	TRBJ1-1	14	CASRPVERGTEAFF	TGTGCCAGCAGGCCTGTAGAGCGCGGAACTGAAGCTTTCTTT
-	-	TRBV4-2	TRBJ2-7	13	CAGSHLLAYEQYF	TGTGCTGGCAGCCATCTTCTGGCCTACGAGCAGTACTTC
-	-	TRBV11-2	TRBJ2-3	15	CASSTGHSETVTHYF	TGTGCGAGCAGCACGGGACATAGCGAGACAGTTACGCACTATTTT
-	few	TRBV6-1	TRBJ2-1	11	CASSYELQQFF	TGTGCCAGTTCATACGAACTGCAGCAGTTCTTC
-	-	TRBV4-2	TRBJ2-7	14	CASSQEGRTYGQYF	TGTGCCAGCAGCCAAGAAGGGAGGACCTACGGGCAGTACTTC
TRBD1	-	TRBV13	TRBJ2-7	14	CASSPQDRGYERYF	TGTGCCAGCAGCCCCCAGGACAGGGGCTACGAGCGGTACTTC
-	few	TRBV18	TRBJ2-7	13	CASSPTGSGEQYF	TGTGCCAGCTCACCAACAGGTTCTGGCGAGCAGTACTTC
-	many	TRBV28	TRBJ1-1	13	CASSFLMNTEAFF	TGTGCCAGCAGTTTCTTGATGAACACTGAAGCTTTCTTT
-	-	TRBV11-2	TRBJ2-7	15	CASSPRGYRNYERYF	TGTGCCAGCAGCCCTAGGGGGTATCGTAACTACGAGCGGTACTTC
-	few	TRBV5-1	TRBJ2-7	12	CASSLSGHEQYF	TGCGCCAGCAGCTTGTCCGGGCACGAGCAGTACTTC
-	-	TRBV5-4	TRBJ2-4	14	CASCLSLAKNIRYF	TGTGCCAGCTGCCTATCTCTAGCCAAAAACATTCGGTACTTC